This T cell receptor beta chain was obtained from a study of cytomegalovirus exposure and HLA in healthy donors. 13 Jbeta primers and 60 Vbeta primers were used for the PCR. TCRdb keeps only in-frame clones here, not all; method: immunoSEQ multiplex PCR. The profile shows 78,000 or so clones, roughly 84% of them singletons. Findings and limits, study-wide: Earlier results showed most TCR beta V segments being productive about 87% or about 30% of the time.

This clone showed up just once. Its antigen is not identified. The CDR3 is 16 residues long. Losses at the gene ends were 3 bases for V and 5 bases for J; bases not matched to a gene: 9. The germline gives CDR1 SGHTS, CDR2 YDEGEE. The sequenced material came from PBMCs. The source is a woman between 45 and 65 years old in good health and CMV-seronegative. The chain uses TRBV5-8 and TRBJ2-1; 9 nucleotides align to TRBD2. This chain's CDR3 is CASSYQRGDPNNEQFF. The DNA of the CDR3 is TGTGCCAGCAGCTATCAGCGGGGGGACCCTAACAATGAGCAGTTCTTC. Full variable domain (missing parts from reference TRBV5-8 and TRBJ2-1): EAGVTQSPTHLIKTRGQQATLRCSPISGHTSVYWYQQALGLGLQFLLWYDEGEERNRGNFPPRFSGRQFPNYSSELNVNALELEDSALYLCASSYQRGDPNNEQFFGPGTRLTVL.